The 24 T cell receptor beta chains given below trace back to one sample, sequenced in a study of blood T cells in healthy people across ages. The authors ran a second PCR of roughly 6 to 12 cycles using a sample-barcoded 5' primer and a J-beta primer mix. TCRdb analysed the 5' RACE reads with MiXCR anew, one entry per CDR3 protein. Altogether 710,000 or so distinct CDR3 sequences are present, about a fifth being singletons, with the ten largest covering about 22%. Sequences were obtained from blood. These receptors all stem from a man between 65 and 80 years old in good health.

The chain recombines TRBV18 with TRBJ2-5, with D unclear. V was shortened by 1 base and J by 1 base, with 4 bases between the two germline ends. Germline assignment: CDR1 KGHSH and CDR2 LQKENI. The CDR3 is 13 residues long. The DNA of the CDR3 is TGTGCCAGCTCACCACTTAGCCAAGAGACCCAGTACTTC. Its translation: CASSPLSQETQYF. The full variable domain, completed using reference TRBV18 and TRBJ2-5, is NAGVMQNPRHLVRRRGQEARLRCSPMKGHSHVYWYRQLPEEGLKFMVYLQKENIIDESGMPKERFSAEFPKEGPSILRIQQVVRGDSAAYFCASSPLSQETQYFGPGTRLLVL.

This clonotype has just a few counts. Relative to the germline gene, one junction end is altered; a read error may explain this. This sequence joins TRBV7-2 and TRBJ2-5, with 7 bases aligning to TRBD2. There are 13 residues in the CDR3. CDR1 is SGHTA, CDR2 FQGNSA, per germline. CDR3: CASSTKAWEGLLF. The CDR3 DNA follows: TGTGCCAGCAGCACCAAGGCGTGGGAGGGCCTCCTCTTC.

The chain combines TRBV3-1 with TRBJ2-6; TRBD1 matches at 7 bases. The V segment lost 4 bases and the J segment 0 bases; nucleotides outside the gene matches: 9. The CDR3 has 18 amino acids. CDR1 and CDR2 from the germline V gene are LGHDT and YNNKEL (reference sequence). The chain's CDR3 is CASSLQTGSGSGANVLTF. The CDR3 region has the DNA TGTGCCAGCAGCCTGCAGACAGGGTCGGGCTCTGGGGCCAACGTCCTGACTTTC. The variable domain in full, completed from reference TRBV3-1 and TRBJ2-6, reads DTAVSQTPKYLVTQMGNDKSIKCEQNLGHDTMYWYKQDSKKFLKIMFSYNNKELIINETVPNRFSPKSPDKAHLNLHINSLELGDSAVYFCASSLQTGSGSGANVLTFGAGSRLTVL.

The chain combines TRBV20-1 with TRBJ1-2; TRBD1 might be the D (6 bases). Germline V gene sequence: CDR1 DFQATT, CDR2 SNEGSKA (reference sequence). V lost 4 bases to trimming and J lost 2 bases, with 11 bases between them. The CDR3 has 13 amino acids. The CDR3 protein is CSATGHGNYGYTF. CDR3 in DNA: TGCAGTGCTACGGGACACGGGAACTATGGCTACACCTTC.

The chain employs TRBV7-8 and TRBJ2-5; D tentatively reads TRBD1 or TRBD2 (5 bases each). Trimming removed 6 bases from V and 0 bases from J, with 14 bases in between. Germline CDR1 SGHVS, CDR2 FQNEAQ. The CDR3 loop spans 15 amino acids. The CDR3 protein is CASSEPGTDQETQYF. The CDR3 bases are TGTGCCAGCAGTGAACCTGGGACGGACCAAGAGACCCAGTACTTC.

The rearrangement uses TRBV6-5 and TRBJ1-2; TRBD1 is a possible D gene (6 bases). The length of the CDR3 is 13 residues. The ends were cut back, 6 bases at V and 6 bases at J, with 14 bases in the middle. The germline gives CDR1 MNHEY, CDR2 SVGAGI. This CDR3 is CASSGQGTNGYTF. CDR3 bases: TGTGCCAGCAGCGGTCAGGGGACGAATGGCTACACCTTC.

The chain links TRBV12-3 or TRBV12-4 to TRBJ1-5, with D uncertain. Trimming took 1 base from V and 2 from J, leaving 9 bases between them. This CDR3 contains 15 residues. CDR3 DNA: TGTGCCAGCAGTTTAGGATTCGCGGGCAATCAGCCCCAGCATTTT. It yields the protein CASSLGFAGNQPQHF.

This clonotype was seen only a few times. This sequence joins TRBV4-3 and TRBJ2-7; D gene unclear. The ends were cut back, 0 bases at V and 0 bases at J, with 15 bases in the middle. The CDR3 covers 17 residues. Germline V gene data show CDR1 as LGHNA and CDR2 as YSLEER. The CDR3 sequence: CASSQEVGPPSSYEQYV. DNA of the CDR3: TGCGCCAGCAGCCAAGAGGTGGGTCCTCCAAGCTCCTACGAGCAGTACGTC.

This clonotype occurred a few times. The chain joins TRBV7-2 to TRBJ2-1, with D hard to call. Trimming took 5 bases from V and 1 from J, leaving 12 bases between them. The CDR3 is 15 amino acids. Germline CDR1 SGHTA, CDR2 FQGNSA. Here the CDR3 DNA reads TGTGCCAGCAGCATTCTACCCGGGTCCTACAATGAGCAGTTCTTC. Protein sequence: CASSILPGSYNEQFF.

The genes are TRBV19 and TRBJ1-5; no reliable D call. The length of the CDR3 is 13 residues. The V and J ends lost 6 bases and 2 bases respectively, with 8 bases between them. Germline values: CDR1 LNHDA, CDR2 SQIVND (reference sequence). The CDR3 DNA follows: TGTGCCAGTAGAAGGGATGGCAATCAGCCCCAGCATTTT. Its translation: CASRRDGNQPQHF.

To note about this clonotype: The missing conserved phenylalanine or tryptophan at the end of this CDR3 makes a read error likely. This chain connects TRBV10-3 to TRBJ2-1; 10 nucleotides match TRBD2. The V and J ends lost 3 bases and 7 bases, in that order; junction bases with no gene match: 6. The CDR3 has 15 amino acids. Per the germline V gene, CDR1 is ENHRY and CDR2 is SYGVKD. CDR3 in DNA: TGTGCCATCAGTGAAATAGCGGGAGGTGGTAATGAGCAGTTCCTC. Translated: CAISEIAGGGNEQFL.

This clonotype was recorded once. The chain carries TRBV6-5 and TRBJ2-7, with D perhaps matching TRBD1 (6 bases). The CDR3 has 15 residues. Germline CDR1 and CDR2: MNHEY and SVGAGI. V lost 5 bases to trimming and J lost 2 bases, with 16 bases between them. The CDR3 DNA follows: TGTGCCAGCAGTCGAGACCTACAGGGCCCCTACGAGCAGTACTTC. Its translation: CASSRDLQGPYEQYF.

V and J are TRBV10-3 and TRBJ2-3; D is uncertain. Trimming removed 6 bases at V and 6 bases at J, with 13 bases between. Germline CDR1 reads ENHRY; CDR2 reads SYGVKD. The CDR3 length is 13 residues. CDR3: CAIRDWLGDTQYF. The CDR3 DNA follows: TGTGCCATCAGAGACTGGCTGGGGGATACGCAGTATTTT.

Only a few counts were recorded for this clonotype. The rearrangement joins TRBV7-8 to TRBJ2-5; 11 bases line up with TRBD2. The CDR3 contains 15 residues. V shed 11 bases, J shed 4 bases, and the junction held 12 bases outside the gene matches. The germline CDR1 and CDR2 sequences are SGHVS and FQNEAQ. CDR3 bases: TGTGCCTGCCGGAGGGCTAGCGGGAGGTTAGAGACCCAGTACTTC. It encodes CACRRASGRLETQYF.

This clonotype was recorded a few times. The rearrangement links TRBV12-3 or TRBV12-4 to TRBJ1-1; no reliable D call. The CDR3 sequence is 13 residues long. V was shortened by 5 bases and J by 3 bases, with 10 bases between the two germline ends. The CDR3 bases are TGTGCCAGCAGTATCGAACGGGACACTGAAGCTTTCTTT. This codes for CASSIERDTEAFF.

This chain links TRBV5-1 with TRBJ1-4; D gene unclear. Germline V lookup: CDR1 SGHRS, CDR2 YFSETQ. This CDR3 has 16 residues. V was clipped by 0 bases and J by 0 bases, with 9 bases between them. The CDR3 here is CASSLVGRSTNEKLFF. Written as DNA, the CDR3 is TGCGCCAGCAGCTTGGTTGGCAGATCAACTAATGAAAAACTGTTTTTT.

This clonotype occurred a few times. The CDR3 sequence is CASSLFDNYGYTF. The CDR3 nucleotides read TGCGCCAGCAGCTTGTTCGATAACTATGGCTACACCTTC. The chain carries TRBV5-1 and TRBJ1-2; D is unresolved. V lost 1 base to trimming and J lost 1 base, with 5 bases between them. CDR1 is SGHRS and CDR2 is YFSETQ in the germline V gene. The CDR3 has 13 residues.

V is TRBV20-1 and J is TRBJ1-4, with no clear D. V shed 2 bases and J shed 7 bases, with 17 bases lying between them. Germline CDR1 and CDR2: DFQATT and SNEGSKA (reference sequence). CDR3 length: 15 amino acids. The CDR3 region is CSARSGFIGGEKLFF. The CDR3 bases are TGCAGTGCTAGAAGCGGTTTCATCGGAGGTGAAAAACTGTTTTTT.

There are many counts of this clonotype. Here the CDR3 DNA reads TGTGCCAGCAGCCAAGTCCTAGAGTTCGCAGGGGGTGGAGAGACCCAGTACTTC. Amino acids: CASSQVLEFAGGGETQYF. The rearrangement links TRBV14 to TRBJ2-5, with 7 bases that match TRBD1. V was pared by 1 base and J by 4 bases, with 15 bases of the junction left unmatched. Looked up from germline, CDR1 is SGHDN and CDR2 is FVKESK. The CDR3 is 18 amino acids.

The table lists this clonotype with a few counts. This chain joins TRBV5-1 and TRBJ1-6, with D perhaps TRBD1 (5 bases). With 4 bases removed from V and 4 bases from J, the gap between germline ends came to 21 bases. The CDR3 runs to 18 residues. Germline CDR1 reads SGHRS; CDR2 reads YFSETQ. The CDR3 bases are TGCGCCAGCAGCCAGGGCGCCGTGGGGGTTGCTTATAATTCACCCCTCCACTTT. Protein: CASSQGAVGVAYNSPLHF.

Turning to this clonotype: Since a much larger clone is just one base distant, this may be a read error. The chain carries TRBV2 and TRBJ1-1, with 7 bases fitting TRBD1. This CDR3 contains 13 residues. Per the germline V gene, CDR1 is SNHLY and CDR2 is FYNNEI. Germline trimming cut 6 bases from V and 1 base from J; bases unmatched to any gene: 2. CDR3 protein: CASRTGKNTEAFF. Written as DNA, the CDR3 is TGTGCCAGCAGGACAGGGAAGAACACTGAAGCTTTCTTT.

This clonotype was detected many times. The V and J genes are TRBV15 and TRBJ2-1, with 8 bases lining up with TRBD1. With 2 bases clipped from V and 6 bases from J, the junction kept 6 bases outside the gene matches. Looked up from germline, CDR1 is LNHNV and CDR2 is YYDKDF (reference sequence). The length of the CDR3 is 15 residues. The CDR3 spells CATSRPFTGGNEQFF. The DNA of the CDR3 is TGTGCCACCAGCAGACCATTTACAGGGGGCAATGAGCAGTTCTTC.

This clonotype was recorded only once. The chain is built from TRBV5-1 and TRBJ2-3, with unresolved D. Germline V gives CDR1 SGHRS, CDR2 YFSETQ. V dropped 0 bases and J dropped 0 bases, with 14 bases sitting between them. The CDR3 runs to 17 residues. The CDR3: CASSLVFATTSTDTQYF. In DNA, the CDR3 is TGCGCCAGCAGCTTGGTTTTCGCGACCACTAGCACAGATACGCAGTATTTT.

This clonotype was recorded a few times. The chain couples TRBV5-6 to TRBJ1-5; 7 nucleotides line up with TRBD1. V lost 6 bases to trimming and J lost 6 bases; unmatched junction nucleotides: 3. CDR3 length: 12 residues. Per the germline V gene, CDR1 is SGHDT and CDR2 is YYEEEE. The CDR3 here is CASKEGAQPQHF. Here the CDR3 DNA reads TGTGCCAGCAAAGAGGGGGCTCAGCCCCAGCATTTT.